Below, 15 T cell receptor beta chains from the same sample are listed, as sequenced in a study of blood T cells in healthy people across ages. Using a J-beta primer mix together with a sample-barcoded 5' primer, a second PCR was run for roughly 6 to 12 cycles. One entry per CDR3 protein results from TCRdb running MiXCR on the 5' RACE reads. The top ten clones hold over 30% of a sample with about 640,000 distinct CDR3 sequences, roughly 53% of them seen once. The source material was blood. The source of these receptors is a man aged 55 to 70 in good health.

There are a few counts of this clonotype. The chain's CDR3 is CASSLGSNRGSYEQYF. The CDR3 DNA reads TGTGCCAGCAGCTTAGGGTCTAACAGGGGTTCCTACGAGCAGTACTTC. The chain is built from TRBV7-9 and TRBJ2-7, with 7 bases aligning to TRBD1. V was clipped by 1 base and J by 1 base; unmatched bases: 7. The CDR3 extends over 16 amino acids. Germline lookup yields CDR1 SEHNR and CDR2 FQNEAQ (reference sequence).

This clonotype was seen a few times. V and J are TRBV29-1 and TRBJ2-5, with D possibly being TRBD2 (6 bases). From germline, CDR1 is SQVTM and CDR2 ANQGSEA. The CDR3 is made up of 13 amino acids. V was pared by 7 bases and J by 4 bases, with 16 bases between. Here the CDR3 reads CSGRPPGLETQYF. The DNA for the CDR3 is TGCAGCGGCCGGCCACCGGGACTAGAGACCCAGTACTTC.

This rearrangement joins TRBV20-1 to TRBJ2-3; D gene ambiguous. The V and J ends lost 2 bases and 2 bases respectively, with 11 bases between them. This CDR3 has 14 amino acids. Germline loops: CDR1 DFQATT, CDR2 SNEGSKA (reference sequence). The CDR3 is CSARMTAATDTQYF. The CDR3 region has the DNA TGCAGTGCTAGAATGACCGCCGCCACAGATACGCAGTATTTT.

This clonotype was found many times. CDR3 residues: CASSLPPRPNEQYF. The CDR3, as DNA: TGTGCCAGCAGTTTGCCCCCCCGCCCGAACGAGCAGTACTTC. The chain combines TRBV12-3 or TRBV12-4 with TRBJ2-7; D uncertain. Trimming stripped 3 bases from V and 5 bases from J, with 14 bases between. There are 14 residues in the CDR3.

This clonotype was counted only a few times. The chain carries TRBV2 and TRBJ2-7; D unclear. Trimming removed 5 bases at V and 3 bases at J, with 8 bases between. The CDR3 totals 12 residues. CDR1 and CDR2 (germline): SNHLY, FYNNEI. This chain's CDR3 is CASSFQLYEQYF. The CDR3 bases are TGTGCCAGCAGTTTTCAGCTCTACGAGCAGTACTTC.

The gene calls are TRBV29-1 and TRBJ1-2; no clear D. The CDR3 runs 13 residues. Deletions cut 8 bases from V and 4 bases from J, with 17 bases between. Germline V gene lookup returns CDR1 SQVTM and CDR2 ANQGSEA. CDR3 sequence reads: CSFQESGGYGYTF. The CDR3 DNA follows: TGCAGCTTTCAAGAGTCAGGTGGCTATGGCTACACCTTC.

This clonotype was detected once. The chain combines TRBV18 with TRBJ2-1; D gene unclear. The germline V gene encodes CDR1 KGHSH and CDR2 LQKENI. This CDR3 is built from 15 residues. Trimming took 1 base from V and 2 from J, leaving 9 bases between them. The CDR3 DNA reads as TGTGCCAGCTCACCACGCAAAGATACCTACAATGAGCAGTTCTTC. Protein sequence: CASSPRKDTYNEQFF.

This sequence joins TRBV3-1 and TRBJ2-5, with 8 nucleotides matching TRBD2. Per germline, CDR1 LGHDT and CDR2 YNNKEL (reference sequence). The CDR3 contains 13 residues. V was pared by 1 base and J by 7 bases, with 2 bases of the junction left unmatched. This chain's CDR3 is CASSQGRGGTQYF. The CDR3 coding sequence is TGTGCCAGCAGCCAAGGTCGGGGGGGGACCCAGTACTTC.

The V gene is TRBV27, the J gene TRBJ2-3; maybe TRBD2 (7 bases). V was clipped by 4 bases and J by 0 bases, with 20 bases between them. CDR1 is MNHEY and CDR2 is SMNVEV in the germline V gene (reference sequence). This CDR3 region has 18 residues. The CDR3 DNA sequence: TGTGCCAGCAGTTCACCCGTGGGGGGGCGGGTAAGCACAGATACGCAGTATTTT. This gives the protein CASSSPVGGRVSTDTQYF.

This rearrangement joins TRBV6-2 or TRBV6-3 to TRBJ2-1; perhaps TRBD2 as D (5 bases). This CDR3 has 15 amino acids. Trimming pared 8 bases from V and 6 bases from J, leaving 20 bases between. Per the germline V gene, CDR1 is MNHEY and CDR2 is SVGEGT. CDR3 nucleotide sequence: TGTGCCAGCTGGGCGGCGAGCGGCCTTTCCAATGAGCAGTTCTTC. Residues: CASWAASGLSNEQFF.

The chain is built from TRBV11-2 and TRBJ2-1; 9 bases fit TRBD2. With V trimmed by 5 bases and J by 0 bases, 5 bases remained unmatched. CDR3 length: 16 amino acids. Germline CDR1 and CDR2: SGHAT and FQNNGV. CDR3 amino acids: CASSRSGGSSYNEQFF. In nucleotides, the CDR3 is TGTGCCAGCAGCCGGAGCGGGGGGTCCTCCTACAATGAGCAGTTCTTC.

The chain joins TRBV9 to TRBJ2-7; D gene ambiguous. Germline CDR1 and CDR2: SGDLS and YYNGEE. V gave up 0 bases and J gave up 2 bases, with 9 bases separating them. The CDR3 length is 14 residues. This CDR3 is CASSVGEGTYEQYF. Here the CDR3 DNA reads TGTGCCAGCAGCGTAGGAGAAGGAACCTACGAGCAGTACTTC.

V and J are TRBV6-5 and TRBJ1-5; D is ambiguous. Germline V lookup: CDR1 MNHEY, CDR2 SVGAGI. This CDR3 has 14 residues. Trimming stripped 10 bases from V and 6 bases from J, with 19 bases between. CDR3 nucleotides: TGTGCCACCGCTAGTGGGGTTGGCATTCAGCCCCAGCATTTT. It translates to CATASGVGIQPQHF.

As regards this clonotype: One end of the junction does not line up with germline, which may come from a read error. DNA for the CDR3: TGTGCCAACAGCTTCGGGGGCGGGGAGACCCAGTACTTC. Translation gives CANSFGGGETQYF. The chain combines TRBV7-7 with TRBJ2-5; D could derive from TRBD1 or TRBD2 (6 bases each). CDR1 and CDR2 (germline): SSHAT, FNYEAQ (reference sequence). The CDR3 is 13 amino acids.

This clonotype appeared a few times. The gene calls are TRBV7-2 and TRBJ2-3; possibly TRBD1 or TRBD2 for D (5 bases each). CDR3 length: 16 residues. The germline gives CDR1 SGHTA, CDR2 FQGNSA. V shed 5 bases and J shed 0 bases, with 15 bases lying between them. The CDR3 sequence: CASSPGTRGSTDTQYF. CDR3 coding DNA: TGTGCCAGCAGCCCCGGGACGAGGGGTAGCACAGATACGCAGTATTTT.